Listed below are T cell receptor beta chains from one sample, sequenced in a study of T-cell memory formation after mild COVID-19. TCRdb called the 5' RACE reads again in MiXCR, with one record for every CDR3 protein. The sample gives about 350,000 distinct CDR3 sequences, roughly 15% of which show up once; over 20% is in the top ten. The sequenced sample consisted of PBMCs or a T cell subset sorted from them (not recorded which). These receptors were obtained from a man between 18 and 35 years old who had mild COVID-19 (a few samples of this study predate the infection). Cell type and time point are not known. CDR3s leave out the opening cysteine and the closing phenylalanine or tryptophan. A D gene is named only where the DNA matches it firmly.

cdr3_aa cdr3_length d_call v_call
ASRETGFHEQY 11 TRBD1 TRBV27
ASSRDPPPDEKLF 13 NA TRBV5-1
ASTLGSLSTDTQY 13 NA TRBV6-2/TRBV6-3
ASSWVSGSGETQY 13 NA TRBV5-1
AGYSYEQY 8 NA TRBV5-4
ASSLRGPDTEAF 12 TRBD1 TRBV12-3/TRBV12-4
ASSLGIGLSYGYT 13 NA TRBV11-2
SAKGGLITDTQY 12 NA TRBV20-1
ASSLGGDYTGELF 13 NA TRBV11-3
ASRLGDNEQF 10 NA TRBV3-1
ASSRTGTGDETQY 13 TRBD1 TRBV12-3/TRBV12-4
ASSLVGQLNTGELF 14 TRBD1 TRBV7-2
ASSLLRASNTEAF 13 NA TRBV5-1
ASSETSGVIGTQY 13 TRBD2 TRBV3-1
SARASGGAHEQF 12 TRBD2 TRBV20-1
ASSLGGGYEQY 11 TRBD2 TRBV7-2
SSQDRQVGGYT 11 NA TRBV20-1
ASSPLLGTGTEAF 13 NA TRBV7-8
ASSLAPTNSMNTEAF 15 NA TRBV7-8
ASSPTHGETQY 11 NA TRBV7-9
SAAGTATNEKLF 12 TRBD1 TRBV20-1
ASSFFPGSNTEAF 13 NA TRBV6-5
ASSLEVLNTEAF 12 NA TRBV7-9
ASSVLPITHEQY 12 NA TRBV9
ASSPDNRYGYT 11 NA TRBV18
ASSAGRGMNTGELF 14 NA TRBV7-2
ASSWVLAGLTDTQY 14 TRBD2 TRBV11-2
STTQPRATTDTQY 13 NA TRBV20-1
ASSQDVLRNTEAF 13 NA TRBV3-1
ASSQYQDGEKLF 12 NA TRBV3-1
ASSYFYGYT 9 NA TRBV6-2/TRBV6-3
SAARTIRETQY 11 NA TRBV20-1
ASSQEGSGTRKNTEAF 16 NA TRBV4-1
SARDPPKTDQY 11 NA TRBV20-1
ASSESRLAGGYSDTQY 16 TRBD2 TRBV10-2
ASRLLGLQETQY 12 NA TRBV6-6
ASSPGGTGITGELF 14 TRBD1 TRBV7-2
ASSKPTETNEQF 12 NA TRBV19
ASRGGGGTEAF 11 NA TRBV7-3
ASSFEGMNTEAF 12 NA TRBV7-9